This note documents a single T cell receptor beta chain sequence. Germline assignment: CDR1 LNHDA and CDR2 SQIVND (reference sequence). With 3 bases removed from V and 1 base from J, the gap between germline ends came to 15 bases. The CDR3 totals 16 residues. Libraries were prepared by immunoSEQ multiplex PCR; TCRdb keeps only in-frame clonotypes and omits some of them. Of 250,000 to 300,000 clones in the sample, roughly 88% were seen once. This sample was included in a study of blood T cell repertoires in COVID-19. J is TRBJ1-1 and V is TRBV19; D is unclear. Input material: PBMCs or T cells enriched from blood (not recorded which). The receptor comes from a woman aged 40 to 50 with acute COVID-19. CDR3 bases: TGTGCCAGTAGTATCCGACCCGGGTTTGCGAACACTGAAGCTTTCTTT. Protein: CASSIRPGFANTEAFF.